This is a list of T cell receptor beta chains from one sample in a study of blood T cells in healthy people across ages. TCRdb re-called the 5' RACE reads with MiXCR, one entry per CDR3 protein. The sample contains 800,000 to 950,000 distinct CDR3 sequences, roughly 48% of which appear only once. The sample was blood. Receptors originate from a young man in good health. CDR3s include the opening cysteine and the closing phenylalanine or tryptophan. Not all rows give a size; the values are once, few, many and, for expanded clones, a class.

clone_size: few; v_call: TRBV5-1; j_call: TRBJ2-3; cdr3_aa: CASSLTGGQSTDTQYF
clone_size: once; v_call: TRBV6-1; j_call: TRBJ1-5; cdr3_aa: CASSAGQLQPQHF
clone_size: NA; v_call: TRBV5-1; j_call: TRBJ1-4; cdr3_aa: CASSPDRGRTNEKLFF
clone_size: NA; v_call: TRBV12-3/TRBV12-4; j_call: TRBJ1-2; cdr3_aa: CASSPTDRGDGYTF
clone_size: few; v_call: TRBV9; j_call: TRBJ2-7; cdr3_aa: CASGGTNYEQYF
clone_size: few; v_call: TRBV5-1; j_call: TRBJ2-7; cdr3_aa: CASSSGSPLYEQYF
clone_size: NA; v_call: TRBV4-3; j_call: TRBJ2-1; cdr3_aa: CASSQDLGAYNEQFF
clone_size: few; v_call: TRBV20-1; j_call: TRBJ2-3; cdr3_aa: CSARVLDSQRVTDTQYF
clone_size: NA; v_call: TRBV9; j_call: TRBJ2-3; cdr3_aa: CASSVGSVFTDTQYF
clone_size: few; v_call: TRBV28; j_call: TRBJ2-7; cdr3_aa: CASLARGGAYEQYF
clone_size: NA; v_call: TRBV29-1; j_call: TRBJ2-1; cdr3_aa: CSIGTVVNNEQFF
clone_size: few; v_call: TRBV15; j_call: TRBJ2-1; cdr3_aa: CATSRDLGLAGSYNEQFF
clone_size: few; v_call: TRBV9; j_call: TRBJ1-5; cdr3_aa: CASSVDGLSNQPQHF
clone_size: NA; v_call: TRBV27; j_call: TRBJ2-1; cdr3_aa: CASSLTPTGLDEQFF
clone_size: NA; v_call: TRBV29-1; j_call: TRBJ2-7; cdr3_aa: CSVEGRGASDEQYF
clone_size: NA; v_call: TRBV7-2; j_call: TRBJ1-2; cdr3_aa: CASRAAMAGDYGYTF
clone_size: few; v_call: TRBV15; j_call: TRBJ2-7; cdr3_aa: CATSRVGQGRSYEQYF
clone_size: NA; v_call: TRBV4-1; j_call: TRBJ2-1; cdr3_aa: CASSPDRWDYNEQFF
clone_size: NA; v_call: TRBV6-2/TRBV6-3; j_call: TRBJ2-1; cdr3_aa: CASSYGAGQSSYNEQFF
clone_size: NA; v_call: TRBV7-2; j_call: TRBJ1-2; cdr3_aa: CASSSLVGGDYGYTF
clone_size: NA; v_call: TRBV5-4; j_call: TRBJ2-3; cdr3_aa: CASSLAAGGYSDTQYF
clone_size: few; v_call: TRBV29-1; j_call: TRBJ1-1; cdr3_aa: CSVGDRRTNTEAFF
clone_size: NA; v_call: TRBV6-6; j_call: TRBJ2-1; cdr3_aa: CAGRRRGGNEQFF
clone_size: NA; v_call: TRBV6-1; j_call: TRBJ1-5; cdr3_aa: CASSELRNQPQHF
clone_size: few; v_call: TRBV20-1; j_call: TRBJ2-7; cdr3_aa: CSARAYTGNYEQYF
clone_size: few; v_call: TRBV11-3; j_call: TRBJ1-4; cdr3_aa: CASTRKVKLFF